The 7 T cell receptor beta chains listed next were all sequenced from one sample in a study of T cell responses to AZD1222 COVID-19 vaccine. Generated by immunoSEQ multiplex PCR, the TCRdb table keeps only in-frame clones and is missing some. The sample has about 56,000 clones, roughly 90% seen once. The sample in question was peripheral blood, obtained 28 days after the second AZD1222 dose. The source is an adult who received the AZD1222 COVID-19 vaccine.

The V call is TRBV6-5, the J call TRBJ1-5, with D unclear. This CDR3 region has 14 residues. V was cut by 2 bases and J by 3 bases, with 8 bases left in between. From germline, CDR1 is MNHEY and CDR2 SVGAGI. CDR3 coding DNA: TGTGCCAGCAGTTACCGGGCAGACAATCAGCCCCAGCATTTT. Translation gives CASSYRADNQPQHF.

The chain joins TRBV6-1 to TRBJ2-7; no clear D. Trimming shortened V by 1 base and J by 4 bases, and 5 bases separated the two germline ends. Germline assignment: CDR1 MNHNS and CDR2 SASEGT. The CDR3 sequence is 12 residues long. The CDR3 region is CASSEDGYEQYF. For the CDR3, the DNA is TGTGCCAGCAGTGAAGACGGATACGAGCAGTACTTC.

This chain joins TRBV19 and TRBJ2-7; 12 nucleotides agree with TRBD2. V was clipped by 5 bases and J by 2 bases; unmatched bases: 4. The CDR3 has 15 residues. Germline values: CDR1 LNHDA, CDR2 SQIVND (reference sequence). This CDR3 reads CASSVGLAGPYEQYF. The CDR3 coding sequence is TGTGCCAGTAGTGTCGGACTAGCGGGGCCCTACGAGCAGTACTTC.

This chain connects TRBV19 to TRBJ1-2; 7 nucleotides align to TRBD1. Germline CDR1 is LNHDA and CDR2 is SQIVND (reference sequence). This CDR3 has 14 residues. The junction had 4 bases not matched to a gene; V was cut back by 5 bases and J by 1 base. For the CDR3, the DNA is TGTGCCAGTAGTCTCTACAGGGGTAACTATGGCTACACCTTC. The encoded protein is CASSLYRGNYGYTF. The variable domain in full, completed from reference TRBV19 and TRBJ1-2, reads DGGITQSPKYLFRKEGQNVTLSCEQNLNHDAMYWYRQDPGQGLRLIYYSQIVNDFQKGDIAEGYSVSREKKESFPLTVTSAQKNPTAFYLCASSLYRGNYGYTFGSGTRLTVV.

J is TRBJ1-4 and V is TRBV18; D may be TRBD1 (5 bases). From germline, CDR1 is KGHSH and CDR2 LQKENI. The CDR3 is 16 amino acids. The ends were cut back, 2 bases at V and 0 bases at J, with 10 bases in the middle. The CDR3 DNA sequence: TGTGCCAGCTCACCAGAATCAGGGACAACTAATGAAAAACTGTTTTTT. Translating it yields CASSPESGTTNEKLFF.

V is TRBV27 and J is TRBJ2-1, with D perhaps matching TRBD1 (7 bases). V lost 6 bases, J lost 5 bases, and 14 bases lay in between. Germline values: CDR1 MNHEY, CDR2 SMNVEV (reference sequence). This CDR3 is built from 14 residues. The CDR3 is CASSIPGGHNEQFF. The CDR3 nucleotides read TGTGCCAGCAGCATCCCAGGGGGGCACAATGAGCAGTTCTTC.

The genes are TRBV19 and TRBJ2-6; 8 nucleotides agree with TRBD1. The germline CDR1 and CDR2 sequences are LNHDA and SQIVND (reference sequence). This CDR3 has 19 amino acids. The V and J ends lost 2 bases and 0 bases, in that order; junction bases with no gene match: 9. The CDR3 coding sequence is TGTGCCAGTAGTATAAGGACAGGGCAAACCTACTCTGGGGCCAACGTCCTGACTTTC. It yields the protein CASSIRTGQTYSGANVLTF.